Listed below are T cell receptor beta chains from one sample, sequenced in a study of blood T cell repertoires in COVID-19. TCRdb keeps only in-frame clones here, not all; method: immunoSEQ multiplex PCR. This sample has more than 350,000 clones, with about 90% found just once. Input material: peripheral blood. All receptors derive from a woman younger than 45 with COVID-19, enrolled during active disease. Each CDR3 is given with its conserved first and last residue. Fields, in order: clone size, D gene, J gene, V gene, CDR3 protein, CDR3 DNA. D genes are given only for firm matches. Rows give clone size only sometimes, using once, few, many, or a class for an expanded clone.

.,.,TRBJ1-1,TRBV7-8,CASSLPVGVGTEAFF,TGTGCCAGCAGCTTGCCAGTCGGGGTTGGGACTGAAGCTTTCTTT
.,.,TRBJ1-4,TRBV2,CASNRQGPEKLFF,TGTGCCAGCAATCGGCAGGGGCCTGAAAAACTGTTTTTT
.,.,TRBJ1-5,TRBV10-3,CATRGVGSNQPQHF,TGTGCCACCCGGGGAGTTGGCAGCAATCAGCCCCAGCATTTT
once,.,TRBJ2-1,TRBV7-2,CASSLGSSLNEQFF,TGTGCCAGCAGCTTAGGTTCAAGCCTCAATGAGCAGTTCTTC
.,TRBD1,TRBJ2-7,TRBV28,CASSLTTGAGEQYF,TGTGCCAGCAGTCTCACTACAGGGGCAGGGGAGCAGTACTTC
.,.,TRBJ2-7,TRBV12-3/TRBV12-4,CASSLGLAYEQYF,TGTGCCAGCAGTCTCGGACTGGCCTACGAGCAGTACTTC
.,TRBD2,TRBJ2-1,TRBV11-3,CASSRLAGGYGEQFF,TGTGCCAGCAGCCGACTAGCGGGAGGATACGGTGAGCAGTTCTTC
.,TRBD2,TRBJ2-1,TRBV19,CASSIVLAGANEQFF,TGTGCCAGTAGTATAGTCCTAGCGGGAGCTAATGAGCAGTTCTTC
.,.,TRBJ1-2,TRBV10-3,CAISESTGYGYTF,TGTGCCATCAGTGAGTCGACTGGGTATGGCTACACCTTC
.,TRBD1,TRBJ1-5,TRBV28,CASRFRGQNQPQHF,TGTGCCAGCAGATTCAGGGGGCAGAATCAGCCCCAGCATTTT
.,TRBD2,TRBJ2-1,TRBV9,CASSPGLAGEVEQFF,TGTGCCAGCAGCCCTGGGTTAGCGGGAGAAGTTGAGCAGTTCTTC
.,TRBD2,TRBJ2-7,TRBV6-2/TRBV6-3,CASSNGLAGVGYEQYF,TGTGCCAGCAGTAACGGACTAGCGGGAGTTGGCTACGAGCAGTACTTC
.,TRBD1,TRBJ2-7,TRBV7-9,CASSPRDRVYEQYF,TGTGCCAGCAGCCCCCGGGACAGGGTCTACGAGCAGTACTTC
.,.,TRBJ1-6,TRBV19,CASRGLATGTDSPLHF,TGTGCCAGTAGGGGACTAGCAACAGGGACGGATTCACCCCTCCACTTT
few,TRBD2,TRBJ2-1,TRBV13,CASSFGTSRYNEQFF,TGTGCCAGCAGCTTCGGGACTAGCCGCTACAATGAGCAGTTCTTC
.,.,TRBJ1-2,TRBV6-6,CASSYSGHNYGYTF,TGTGCCAGCAGTTACTCGGGACATAACTATGGCTACACCTTC
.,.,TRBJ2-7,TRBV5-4,CASSLVGVYEQYF,TGTGCCAGCAGCTTGGTCGGGGTCTACGAGCAGTACTTC
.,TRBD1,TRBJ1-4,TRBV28,CASKPGDRGNEKLFF,TGTGCCTCGAAACCCGGGGACAGAGGTAATGAAAAACTGTTTTTT